This T cell receptor (beta chain) was profiled in a study of blood T cell repertoires in COVID-19. As for the study in general: PBMCs, B-cell-depleted T cells, or T cells provided the cDNA or gDNA that made up the material.

The CDR3 extends over 13 amino acids. V was pared by 6 bases and J by 7 bases, with 12 bases between. Germline CDR1 and CDR2: SNHLY and FYNNEI. In the source study's methods: Amplification of reference gene primers was used by the study to estimate nucleated cell counts. Some clones are missing from TCRdb's copy, which holds only in-frame ones; the method was immunoSEQ multiplex PCR. That table is the source of V, J and clone size, and D and trimming were worked out from the DNA. The sample has over 150,000 clones; about 90% are singletons. This chain joins TRBV2 and TRBJ1-4; D perhaps matches TRBD1 (6 bases). The source of this sequence is a man aged 45 to 65 with acute or convalescent COVID-19. Material: peripheral blood. Here the CDR3 reads CASRNDRSEKLFF. CDR3 DNA: TGTGCCAGCAGAAACGACAGGAGTGAAAAACTGTTTTTT.